This T cell receptor beta chain was recorded in a study of cytomegalovirus exposure and HLA in healthy donors. Study-wide results and caveats: Most sequenced TCRs were rare (though some public TCRs occurred in many donors). In terms of immune exposure information, only CMV serostatus was available. A later analysis showed TCR association rates differing by HLA locus, peaking at DRB1 and lowest at HLA-C.

With 60 Vbeta and 13 Jbeta primers, the PCR was carried out. The table came from immunoSEQ multiplex PCR; TCRdb's copy has only in-frame clones and leaves some out. Of around 100,000 clones listed, 65% to 80% are singletons. V shed 4 bases, J shed 7 bases, and the junction held 10 bases outside the gene matches. Germline CDR1 is SGHDT and CDR2 is YYEEEE. The CDR3 extends over 16 amino acids. Of note for this clone: The antigen is unknown.

The genes are TRBV5-6 and TRBJ2-2, with TRBD1 matching over 10 bases. The receptor was derived from a woman aged 18-29 years in good health and CMV-seropositive. Source material: PBMCs. DNA for the CDR3: TGTGCCAGCAGCCCCCAGGACAGGGGGTTGATCGGGGAGCTGTTTTTT. It encodes CASSPQDRGLIGELFF.